This T cell receptor (beta chain) is drawn from a study of blood T cell repertoires in COVID-19. The overall study: COVID-19 samples from acute and convalescent phases originated in the United States, Italy and Spain.

Participants reported their clinical history, and cohort assignment relied on those reports. This clone has a count of ten or more. From germline, CDR1 is SGHRS and CDR2 YFSETQ. Trimming cost V 4 bases and J 2 bases, with 11 bases left between them. This CDR3 is built from 14 residues. In the original workflow: Amplification from reference gene primers served as the basis for estimated nucleated cell counts. The table came from immunoSEQ multiplex PCR; TCRdb's copy has only in-frame clones and leaves some out. V, J and clone size derive from that table, while D and trimming were established from the DNA sequence. The sample holds around 280,000 clones; roughly 87% are singletons and the top ten take about 6.1%.

Source material: PBMCs or T cells enriched from blood (not recorded which). This receptor was identified in a woman aged 40 to 55 who had recovered from COVID-19. V usage is TRBV5-1 and J usage is TRBJ2-3; maybe TRBD1 (7 bases). DNA for the CDR3: TGCGCCAGCAGCCCAGGGGGGTACACAGATACGCAGTATTTT. It yields the protein CASSPGGYTDTQYF.